The 20 T cell receptor beta chains below come from one sample, sequenced in a study of identical twins. TCRdb recomputed calls from the 5' RACE reads with MiXCR, one row per CDR3 protein. This table holds under 350,000 distinct CDR3 sequences, roughly 8.6% found once. In addition, the sample was reused for a study of yellow fever vaccine responses in identical twins.

What was sequenced was CD8+ T cells sorted from blood. These receptors all come from a woman aged 18 to 35 in good health.

This clonotype was counted a few times. CDR3 region: CASSPGPSTYEQYF. For the CDR3, the DNA is TGTGCCAGCTCACCCGGGCCGTCCACCTACGAGCAGTACTTC. This rearrangement joins TRBV18 to TRBJ2-7; D unclear. V was shortened by 3 bases and J by 2 bases, with 11 bases between the two germline ends. The CDR3 runs to 14 residues. CDR1 is KGHSH and CDR2 is LQKENI in the germline V gene.

This chain uses TRBV7-3 with TRBJ1-1, with 7 nucleotides matching TRBD1. This CDR3 contains 13 residues. Germline lookup yields CDR1 SGHTA and CDR2 FQGTGA. V lost 1 base, J lost 7 bases, and 3 bases stayed unmatched. The CDR3 protein is CASSLIRDSEAFF. The CDR3 nucleotides read TGTGCCAGCAGCTTAATTCGGGACAGTGAAGCTTTCTTT.

This clonotype showed up many times. This sequence joins TRBV29-1 and TRBJ2-1; 12 positions agree with TRBD2. The CDR3 extends over 17 amino acids. With V trimmed by 0 bases and J by 3 bases, 6 bases remained unmatched. CDR1 is SQVTM and CDR2 is ANQGSEA in the germline V gene. The CDR3 region has the DNA TGCAGCGTTGAAGACACTAGCGGGGGGTCACTCTACAATGAGCAGTTCTTC. Translation gives CSVEDTSGGSLYNEQFF.

This chain uses TRBV20-1 with TRBJ2-1; 12 bases are shared with TRBD1. This CDR3 is 14 amino acids long. Germline V gene sequence: CDR1 DFQATT, CDR2 SNEGSKA (reference sequence). The V and J ends lost 5 bases and 6 bases, in that order; junction bases with no gene match: 5. This chain's CDR3 is CSAWGTGGRNEQFF. CDR3 nucleotides: TGCAGTGCTTGGGGGACAGGGGGCCGCAATGAGCAGTTCTTC.

This clonotype showed up just a few times. The chain uses TRBV28 and TRBJ2-1; 10 bases align to TRBD2. Germline assignment: CDR1 MDHEN and CDR2 SYDVKM. The V segment lost 6 bases and the J segment 8 bases; nucleotides outside the gene matches: 7. The CDR3 is 14 amino acids. Here the CDR3 DNA reads TGTGCCAGCAGCCCCGATCTAGCGGGGGATGAGCAGTTCTTC. Protein sequence: CASSPDLAGDEQFF. The variable domain in full, with the rest retrieved from reference TRBV28 and TRBJ2-1, is DVKVTQSSRYLVKRTGEKVFLECVQDMDHENMFWYRQDPGLGLRLIYFSYDVKMKEKGDIPEGYSVSREKKERFSLILESASTNQTSMYLCASSPDLAGDEQFFGPGTRLTVL.

Only a few counts were recorded for this clonotype. This chain connects TRBV28 to TRBJ2-7; D gene uncertain. Germline lookup yields CDR1 MDHEN and CDR2 SYDVKM. V gave up 5 bases and J gave up 3 bases, with 23 bases separating them. There are 17 residues in the CDR3. CDR3 sequence reads: CASSTGSGDSLFYEQYF. The CDR3 region has the DNA TGTGCCAGCAGTACCGGGTCAGGAGATTCCCTCTTCTACGAGCAGTACTTC.

The CDR3 loop is CASSQGIGLGEQYF. CDR3 in DNA: TGTGCCAGCAGCCAGGGGATCGGTCTGGGGGAGCAGTACTTC. V gene TRBV5-6 combines with J gene TRBJ2-7; the D gene is possibly TRBD1 (6 bases). This CDR3 has 14 amino acids. Deletions cut 4 bases from V and 7 bases from J, with 18 bases between. Per germline, CDR1 SGHDT and CDR2 YYEEEE.

This chain connects TRBV10-3 to TRBJ2-5; 10 nucleotides align to TRBD2. Per germline, CDR1 ENHRY and CDR2 SYGVKD. The CDR3 runs 15 residues. V trimming: 2 bases; J trimming: 4 bases; junction bases outside the gene matches: 4. The CDR3 DNA sequence: TGTGCCATCAGTGAGCTAGCGGGGGCACTAGAGACCCAGTACTTC. This sequence encodes CAISELAGALETQYF.

This clonotype was found many times. This sequence joins TRBV30 and TRBJ2-1, with 9 bases that match TRBD1. The ends lost 0 bases at V and 10 bases at J; junction bases unmatched: 10. Germline V gene data show CDR1 as GTSNPN and CDR2 as SVGIG (reference sequence). The CDR3 runs 15 residues. For the CDR3, the DNA is TGTGCCTGGAGTGTAGGGACAGGGATTAGTAAGGAGCAGTTCTTC. Its protein product is CAWSVGTGISKEQFF.

This sequence joins TRBV3-1 and TRBJ2-7; no firm D call. V dropped 0 bases and J dropped 6 bases, with 6 bases sitting between them. Per the germline V gene, CDR1 is LGHDT and CDR2 is YNNKEL (reference sequence). This CDR3 comprises 12 residues. The CDR3 sequence: CASSQEGPEQYF. CDR3 nucleotides: TGTGCCAGCAGCCAAGAAGGGCCCGAGCAGTACTTC.

This chain links TRBV6-5 with TRBJ2-5; D is uncertain. This CDR3 region has 13 residues. Germline V gives CDR1 MNHEY, CDR2 SVGAGI. Trimming left V 0 bases short and J 10 bases short, with 12 bases between. CDR3 residues: CASSYSSSQNQYF. CDR3 coding DNA: TGTGCCAGCAGTTACTCGAGTTCGCAGAACCAGTACTTC.

This chain connects TRBV20-1 to TRBJ2-7; D unclear. The germline V and J ends were trimmed by 1 base and 6 bases, with 4 bases remaining between them. From germline, CDR1 is DFQATT and CDR2 SNEGSKA (reference sequence). The CDR3 is made up of 10 amino acids. This CDR3 is CSARAPEQYF. In nucleotides, the CDR3 is TGCAGTGCTAGAGCCCCCGAGCAGTACTTC.

This rearrangement joins TRBV7-8 to TRBJ2-1; 7 bases line up with TRBD1. Trimming cost V 2 bases and J 7 bases; bases outside gene matches: 17. Germline values: CDR1 SGHVS, CDR2 FQNEAQ. CDR3 length: 18 amino acids. The CDR3 bases are TGTGCCAGCAGCTTACCGGTCCGGGCCAGGGGGTGGACGAATGAGCAGTTCTTC. Its translation is CASSLPVRARGWTNEQFF.

This chain links TRBV27 with TRBJ2-1, with D tentatively TRBD1 (5 bases). CDR3 size: 13 residues. Germline lookup yields CDR1 MNHEY and CDR2 SMNVEV (reference sequence). The ends were cut back, 2 bases at V and 6 bases at J, with 8 bases in the middle. CDR3 region: CASSLTGSNEQFF. Written as DNA, the CDR3 is TGTGCCAGCAGTTTAACAGGCTCCAATGAGCAGTTCTTC.

This clonotype was seen a handful of times. The chain uses TRBV20-1 and TRBJ2-1; 7 nucleotides match TRBD2. V lost 6 bases, J lost 3 bases, and 8 bases stayed unmatched. CDR1 DFQATT and CDR2 SNEGSKA come from the germline V gene (reference sequence). This CDR3 has 14 residues. The CDR3, as DNA: TGCAGTGCCATCCACCGGGAGGACTACAATGAGCAGTTCTTC. It encodes CSAIHREDYNEQFF.

This clonotype was seen ten or more times. The chain has TRBV6-5 and TRBJ2-1; 10 bases are shared with TRBD2. This CDR3 is 16 amino acids long. Germline CDR1 is MNHEY and CDR2 is SVGAGI. V lost 2 bases, J lost 5 bases, and 6 bases stayed unmatched. CDR3 coding DNA: TGTGCCAGCAGTTACGTTCTAGCGGGAGAGCACAATGAGCAGTTCTTC. It yields the protein CASSYVLAGEHNEQFF.

This clonotype occurred many times. V and J are TRBV7-9 and TRBJ2-7; D may be TRBD2 (6 bases). The CDR3 sequence is 14 residues long. Trimming pared 5 bases from V and 2 bases from J, leaving 13 bases between. The germline gives CDR1 SEHNR, CDR2 FQNEAQ (reference sequence). CDR3 residues: CASSAGLNPYEQYF. The CDR3 DNA reads TGTGCCAGCAGCGCGGGACTCAATCCCTACGAGCAGTACTTC.

This clonotype has a count of ten or more. The chain is built from TRBV20-1 and TRBJ2-1, with a weak D call TRBD2 (5 bases). CDR3 length: 13 amino acids. V lost 2 bases, J lost 9 bases, and 14 bases lay in between. The germline V gene has CDR1 DFQATT and CDR2 SNEGSKA (reference sequence). The CDR3 nucleotides read TGCAGTGCTAGATTACGCGGGCCGGGTGAGCAGTTCTTC. Its translation is CSARLRGPGEQFF.

The gene calls are TRBV28 and TRBJ2-3, with TRBD2 as a possible D gene (6 bases). V was clipped by 2 bases and J by 3 bases, with 18 bases between them. CDR1 and CDR2 (germline): MDHEN, SYDVKM. CDR3 length equals 17 residues. The CDR3 DNA reads TGTGCCAGCAGTTTACGAGTATGGGGGGTTGTAACAGATACGCAGTATTTT. Residues: CASSLRVWGVVTDTQYF.

This clonotype was detected only a few times. The junction and the germline gene differ at one end; a read error may be behind it. The chain has TRBV7-7 and TRBJ2-4; D is possibly TRBD1 or TRBD2 (5 bases each). The CDR3 extends over 13 amino acids. Germline-derived CDR1 and CDR2 are SSHAT and FNYEAQ (reference sequence). The CDR3 DNA is TGTGCTAGCAGCTTGGGACCCGAATACATTCAGTACTTC. It encodes CASSLGPEYIQYF.